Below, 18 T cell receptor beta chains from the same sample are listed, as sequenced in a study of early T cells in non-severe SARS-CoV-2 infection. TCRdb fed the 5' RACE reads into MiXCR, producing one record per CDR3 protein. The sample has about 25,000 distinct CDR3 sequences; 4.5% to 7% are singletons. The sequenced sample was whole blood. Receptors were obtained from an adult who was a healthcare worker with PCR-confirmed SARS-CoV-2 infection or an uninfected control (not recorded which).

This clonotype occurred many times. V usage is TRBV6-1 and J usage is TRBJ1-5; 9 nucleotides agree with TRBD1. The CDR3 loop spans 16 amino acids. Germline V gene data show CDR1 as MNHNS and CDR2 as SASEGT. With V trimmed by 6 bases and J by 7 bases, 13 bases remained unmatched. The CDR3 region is CASSFTTGGLYQPQHF. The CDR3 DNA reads TGTGCCAGCAGCTTTACGACAGGGGGGCTATACCAGCCCCAGCATTTT.

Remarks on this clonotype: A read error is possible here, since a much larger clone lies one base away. The CDR3, as DNA: TGTGCCAGCAATCAGGGAATGAGTCAGCCCCAGCATTTT. It specifies CASNQGMSQPQHF. The chain carries TRBV6-2 or TRBV6-3 and TRBJ1-5, with D possibly matching TRBD1 (5 bases). The CDR3 extends over 13 amino acids. V dropped 7 bases and J dropped 6 bases, with 13 bases sitting between them. CDR1 is MNHEY and CDR2 is SVGEGT in the germline V gene.

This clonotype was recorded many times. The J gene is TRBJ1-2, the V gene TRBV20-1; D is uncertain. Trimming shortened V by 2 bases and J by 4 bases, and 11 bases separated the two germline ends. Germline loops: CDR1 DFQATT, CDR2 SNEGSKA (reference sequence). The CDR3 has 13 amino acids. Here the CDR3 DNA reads TGCAGTGCTAGAAAGGCCAGTTCCTATGGCTACACCTTC. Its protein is CSARKASSYGYTF.

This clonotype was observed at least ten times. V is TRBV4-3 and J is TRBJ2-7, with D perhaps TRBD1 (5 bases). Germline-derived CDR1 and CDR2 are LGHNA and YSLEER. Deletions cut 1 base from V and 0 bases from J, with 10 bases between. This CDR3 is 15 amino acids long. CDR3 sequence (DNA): TGCGCCAGCAGCCAAGGTTACAGGCGCTCCTACGAGCAGTACTTC. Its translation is CASSQGYRRSYEQYF.

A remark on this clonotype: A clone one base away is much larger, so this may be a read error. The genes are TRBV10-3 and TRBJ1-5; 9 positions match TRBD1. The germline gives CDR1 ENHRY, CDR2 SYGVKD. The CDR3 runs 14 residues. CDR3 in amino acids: CATKIGQGSQPQQF. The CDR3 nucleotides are TGTGCCACCAAGATAGGACAGGGGTCTCAGCCCCAGCAATTT.

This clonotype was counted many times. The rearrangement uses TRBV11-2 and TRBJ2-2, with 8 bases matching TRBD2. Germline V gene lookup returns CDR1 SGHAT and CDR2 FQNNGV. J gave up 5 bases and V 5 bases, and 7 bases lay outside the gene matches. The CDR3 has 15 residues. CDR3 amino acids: CASSSRASGTGELFF. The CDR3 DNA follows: TGTGCCAGCAGCAGTAGGGCTAGCGGGACCGGGGAGCTGTTTTTT. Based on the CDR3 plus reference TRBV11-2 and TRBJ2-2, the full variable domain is EAGVAQSPRYKIIEKRQSVAFWCNPISGHATLYWYQQILGQGPKLLIQFQNNGVVDDSQLPKDRFSAERLKGVDSTLKIQPAKLEDSAVYLCASSSRASGTGELFFGEGSRLTVL.

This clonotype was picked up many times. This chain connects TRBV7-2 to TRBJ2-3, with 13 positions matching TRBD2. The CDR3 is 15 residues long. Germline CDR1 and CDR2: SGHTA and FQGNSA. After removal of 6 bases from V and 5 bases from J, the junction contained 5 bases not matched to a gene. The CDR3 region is CASSLGLAGRDTQYF. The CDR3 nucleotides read TGTGCCAGCAGTTTGGGACTAGCGGGGAGAGATACGCAGTATTTT.

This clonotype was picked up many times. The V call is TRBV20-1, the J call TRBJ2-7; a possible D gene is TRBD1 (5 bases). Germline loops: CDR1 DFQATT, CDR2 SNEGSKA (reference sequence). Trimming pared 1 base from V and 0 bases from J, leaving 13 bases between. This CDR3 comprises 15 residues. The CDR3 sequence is CSARGSPDSSYEQYF. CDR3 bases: TGCAGTGCTAGAGGGTCCCCCGACAGCTCCTACGAGCAGTACTTC.

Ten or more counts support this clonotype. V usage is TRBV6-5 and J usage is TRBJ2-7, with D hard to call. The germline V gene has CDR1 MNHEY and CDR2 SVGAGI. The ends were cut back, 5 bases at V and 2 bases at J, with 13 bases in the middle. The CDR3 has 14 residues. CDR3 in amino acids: CASSPTRSPYEQYF. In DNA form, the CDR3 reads TGTGCCAGCAGTCCTACACGCAGTCCCTACGAGCAGTACTTC.

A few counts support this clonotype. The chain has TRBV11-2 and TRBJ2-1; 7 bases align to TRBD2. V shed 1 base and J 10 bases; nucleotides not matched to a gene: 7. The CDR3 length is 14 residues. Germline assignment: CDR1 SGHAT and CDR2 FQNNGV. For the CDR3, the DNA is TGTGCCAGCAGCTTAGCCCGCAGGGAGGGGGAGCAGTTCTTC. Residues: CASSLARREGEQFF.

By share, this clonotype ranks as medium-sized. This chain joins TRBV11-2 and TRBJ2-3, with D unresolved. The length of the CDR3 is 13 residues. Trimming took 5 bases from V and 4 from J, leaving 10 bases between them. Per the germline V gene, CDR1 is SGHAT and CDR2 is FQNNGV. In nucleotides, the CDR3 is TGTGCCAGCAGCAACGCTAGGGCAGATACGCAGTATTTT. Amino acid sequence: CASSNARADTQYF.

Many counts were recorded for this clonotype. The CDR3 DNA reads as TGCAGCGTCGGACAGGGTCTCACAGATACGCAGTATTTT. Amino acids: CSVGQGLTDTQYF. The chain is built from TRBV29-1 and TRBJ2-3; TRBD1 matches at 8 bases. V shed 6 bases, J shed 2 bases, and the junction held 4 bases outside the gene matches. The CDR3 runs to 13 residues. CDR1 is SQVTM and CDR2 is ANQGSEA in the germline V gene.

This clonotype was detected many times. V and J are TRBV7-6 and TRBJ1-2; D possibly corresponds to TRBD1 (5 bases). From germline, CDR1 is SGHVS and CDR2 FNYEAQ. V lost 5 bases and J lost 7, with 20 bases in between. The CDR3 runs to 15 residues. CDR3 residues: CASSPETEARGGYTF. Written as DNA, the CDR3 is TGTGCCAGCAGCCCGGAGACTGAGGCAAGGGGTGGCTACACCTTC.

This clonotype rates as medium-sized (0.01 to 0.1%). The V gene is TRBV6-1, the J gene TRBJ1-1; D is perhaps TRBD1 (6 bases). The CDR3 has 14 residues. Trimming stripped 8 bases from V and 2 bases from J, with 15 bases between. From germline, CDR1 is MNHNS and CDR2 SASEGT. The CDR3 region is CASQRQARNTEAFF. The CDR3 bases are TGTGCCAGCCAAAGACAGGCGAGAAACACTGAAGCTTTCTTT.

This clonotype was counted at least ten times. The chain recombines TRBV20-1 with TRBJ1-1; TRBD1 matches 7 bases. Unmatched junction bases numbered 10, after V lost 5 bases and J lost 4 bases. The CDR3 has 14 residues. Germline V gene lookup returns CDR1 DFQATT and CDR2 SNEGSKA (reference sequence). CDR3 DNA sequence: TGCAGTGCTGGTCTGAGCAGGGGGACCACTGAAGCTTTCTTT. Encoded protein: CSAGLSRGTTEAFF.

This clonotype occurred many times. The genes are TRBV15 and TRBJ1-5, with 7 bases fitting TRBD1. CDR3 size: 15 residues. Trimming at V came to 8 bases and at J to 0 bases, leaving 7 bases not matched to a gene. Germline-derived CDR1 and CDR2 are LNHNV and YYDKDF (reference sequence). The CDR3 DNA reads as TGTGCCACCCACAGGGGTGGGAATAGCAATCAGCCCCAGCATTTT. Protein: CATHRGGNSNQPQHF.

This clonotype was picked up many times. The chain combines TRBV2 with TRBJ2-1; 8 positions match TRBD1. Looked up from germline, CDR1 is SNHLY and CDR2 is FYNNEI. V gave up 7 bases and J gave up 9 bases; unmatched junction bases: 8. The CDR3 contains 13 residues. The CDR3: CASTETGVIEQFF. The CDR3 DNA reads TGTGCCAGCACGGAGACAGGGGTTATTGAGCAGTTCTTC. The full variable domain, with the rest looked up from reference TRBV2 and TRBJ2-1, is EPEVTQTPSHQVTQMGQEVILRCVPISNHLYFYWYRQILGQKVEFLVSFYNNEISEKSEIFDDQFSVERPDGSNFTLKIRSTKLEDSAMYFCASTETGVIEQFFGPGTRLTVL.

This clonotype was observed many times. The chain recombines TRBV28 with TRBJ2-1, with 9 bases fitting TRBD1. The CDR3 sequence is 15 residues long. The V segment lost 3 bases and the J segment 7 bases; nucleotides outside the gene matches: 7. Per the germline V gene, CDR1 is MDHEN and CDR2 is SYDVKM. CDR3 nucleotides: TGTGCCAGCAGTTTGCGCGGGACAGGGAGGAATGAGCAGTTCTTC. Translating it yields CASSLRGTGRNEQFF.